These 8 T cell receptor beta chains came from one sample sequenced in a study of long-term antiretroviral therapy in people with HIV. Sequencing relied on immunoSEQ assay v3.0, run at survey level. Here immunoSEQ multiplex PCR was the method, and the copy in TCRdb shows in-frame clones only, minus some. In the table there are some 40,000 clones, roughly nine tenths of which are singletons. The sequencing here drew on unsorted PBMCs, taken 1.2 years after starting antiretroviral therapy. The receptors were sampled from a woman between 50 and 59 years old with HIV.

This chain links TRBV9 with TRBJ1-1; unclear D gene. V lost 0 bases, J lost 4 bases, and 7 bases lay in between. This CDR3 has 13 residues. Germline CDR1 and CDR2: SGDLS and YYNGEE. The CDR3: CASSVGYATEAFF. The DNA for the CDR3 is TGTGCCAGCAGCGTAGGGTACGCCACTGAAGCTTTCTTT.

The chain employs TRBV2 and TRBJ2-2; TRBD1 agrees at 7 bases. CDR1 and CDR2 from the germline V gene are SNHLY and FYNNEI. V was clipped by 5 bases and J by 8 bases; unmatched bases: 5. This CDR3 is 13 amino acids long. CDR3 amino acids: CASSRQGRGELFF. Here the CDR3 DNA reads TGTGCCAGCAGTCGACAGGGAAGAGGGGAGCTGTTTTTT.

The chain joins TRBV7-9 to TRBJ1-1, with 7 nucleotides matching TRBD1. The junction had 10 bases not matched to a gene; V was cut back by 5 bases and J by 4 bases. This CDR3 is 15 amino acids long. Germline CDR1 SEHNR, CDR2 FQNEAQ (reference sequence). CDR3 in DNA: TGTGCCAGCAGCCCGAATCTGCGGGACAGCACTGAAGCTTTCTTT. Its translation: CASSPNLRDSTEAFF.

CDR3 amino acids: CASRPDRAYNEQFF. The CDR3 DNA reads as TGCGCCAGCAGACCTGACCGAGCCTACAATGAGCAGTTCTTC. V usage is TRBV5-1 and J usage is TRBJ2-1; D remains ambiguous. Germline V gene sequence: CDR1 SGHRS, CDR2 YFSETQ. The CDR3 has 14 amino acids. The V and J ends lost 5 bases and 2 bases respectively, with 11 bases between them.

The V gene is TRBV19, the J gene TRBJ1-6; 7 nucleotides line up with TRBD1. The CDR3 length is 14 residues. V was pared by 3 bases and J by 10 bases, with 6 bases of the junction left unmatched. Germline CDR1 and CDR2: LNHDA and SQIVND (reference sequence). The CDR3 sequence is CASSMQGGRSPLHF. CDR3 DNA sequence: TGTGCCAGTAGTATGCAGGGGGGAAGATCACCCCTCCACTTT.

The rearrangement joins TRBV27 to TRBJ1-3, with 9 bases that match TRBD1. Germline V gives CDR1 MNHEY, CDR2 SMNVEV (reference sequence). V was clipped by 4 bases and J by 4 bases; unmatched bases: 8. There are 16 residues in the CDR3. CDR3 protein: CASSSKQGARGNTIYF. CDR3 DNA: TGTGCCAGCAGTTCGAAACAGGGGGCGAGAGGAAACACCATATATTTT.

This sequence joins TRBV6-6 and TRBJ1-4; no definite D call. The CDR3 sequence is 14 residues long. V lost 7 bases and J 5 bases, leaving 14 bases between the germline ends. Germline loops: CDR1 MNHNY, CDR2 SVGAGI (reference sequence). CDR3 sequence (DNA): TGTGCCAGCACCTCGGGAGCCTTGAATGAAAAACTGTTTTTT. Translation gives CASTSGALNEKLFF.

CDR3 sequence: CASSVGTGNGYTF. DNA for the CDR3: TGTGCCAGCAGCGTAGGTACAGGGAATGGCTACACCTTC. The J gene is TRBJ1-2, the V gene TRBV9; D might be TRBD1 (6 bases). CDR1 is SGDLS and CDR2 is YYNGEE in the germline V gene. The CDR3 is made up of 13 amino acids. The germline V and J ends were trimmed by 0 bases and 6 bases, with 9 bases remaining between them.